The 9 T cell receptor beta chains below were found in one sample sequenced in a study of blood T cell repertoires in COVID-19. Produced via immunoSEQ multiplex PCR; TCRdb's table is partial and in-frame only. The data show more than 95,000 clones, with around 76% seen just once and 15% to 20% held by the top ten. The specimen sequenced was peripheral blood. Receptor source: a man older than 75 with acute or convalescent COVID-19.

The rearrangement uses TRBV6-6 and TRBJ1-3; D is ambiguous. Between the trimmed V and J ends, which lost 2 bases and 0 bases, there was a span of 5 bases. The CDR3 is 14 residues long. Germline V lookup: CDR1 MNHNY, CDR2 SVGAGI (reference sequence). The CDR3 reads CASSYGSSGNTIYF. In DNA form, the CDR3 reads TGTGCCAGCAGTTACGGGAGCTCTGGAAACACCATATATTTT.

The rearrangement links TRBV6-5 to TRBJ2-1, with D uncertain. This CDR3 spans 15 amino acids. CDR1 and CDR2 (germline): MNHEY, SVGAGI. V was shortened by 4 bases and J by 1 base, with 11 bases between the two germline ends. The CDR3 region has the DNA TGTGCCAGCAGTTCGATTCCCACTTCCTACAATGAGCAGTTCTTC. It specifies CASSSIPTSYNEQFF.

The genes are TRBV27 and TRBJ1-5, with TRBD1 matching over 8 bases. After removal of 6 bases from V and 4 bases from J, the junction contained 8 bases not matched to a gene. The CDR3 contains 15 residues. Germline V gene lookup returns CDR1 MNHEY and CDR2 SMNVEV (reference sequence). The CDR3 DNA reads as TGTGCCAGCAGGGTAGGACAGGGAGGTAATCAGCCCCAGCATTTT. It specifies CASRVGQGGNQPQHF.

The chain links TRBV27 to TRBJ1-6, with 8 nucleotides matching TRBD1. Trimming removed 5 bases from V and 10 bases from J; junction bases left unmatched: 10. The CDR3 contains 15 residues. CDR1 is MNHEY, CDR2 SMNVEV, per germline (reference sequence). CDR3 sequence (DNA): TGTGCCAGCAGTCCTAGGACAGGGAGTGGGTCACCCCTCCACTTT. Protein: CASSPRTGSGSPLHF.

The rearrangement joins TRBV6-5 to TRBJ2-5; D perhaps matches TRBD2 (6 bases). Germline V lookup: CDR1 MNHEY, CDR2 SVGAGI. This CDR3 has 14 residues. V dropped 3 bases and J dropped 5 bases, with 13 bases sitting between them. CDR3 DNA: TGTGCCAGCAGTTATGGGTCGGGGGAGGAGACCCAGTACTTC. This translates into CASSYGSGEETQYF.

The rearrangement joins TRBV9 to TRBJ2-3; tentative D call: TRBD2 (7 bases). This CDR3 is built from 15 residues. V lost 0 bases and J 4 bases, leaving 12 bases between the germline ends. Germline V gives CDR1 SGDLS, CDR2 YYNGEE. The CDR3 DNA reads as TGTGCCAGCAGCGTAGCTGGGGGGGGCCCAGATACGCAGTATTTT. It encodes CASSVAGGGPDTQYF.

The chain links TRBV10-3 to TRBJ2-3; D is possibly TRBD2 (6 bases). The CDR3 length is 15 residues. The V and J ends lost 11 bases and 0 bases respectively, with 18 bases between them. Per the germline V gene, CDR1 is ENHRY and CDR2 is SYGVKD. The CDR3 is CASERSGASTDTQYF. Written as DNA, the CDR3 is TGTGCCTCGGAACGTAGCGGAGCTAGCACAGATACGCAGTATTTT.

This chain links TRBV7-2 with TRBJ1-3, with a weak D call TRBD1 (5 bases). The CDR3 spans 16 residues. Germline CDR1 SGHTA, CDR2 FQGNSA. V dropped 1 base and J dropped 0 bases, with 10 bases sitting between them. CDR3 nucleotide sequence: TGTGCCAGCAGCTTAGGACAGTCCTACTCTGGAAACACCATATATTTT. Translating gives CASSLGQSYSGNTIYF.

This chain links TRBV11-2 with TRBJ2-7; 8 nucleotides agree with TRBD2. The CDR3 length is 14 residues. Germline V gives CDR1 SGHAT, CDR2 FQNNGV. Germline trimming cut 5 bases from V and 2 bases from J; bases unmatched to any gene: 5. The CDR3 loop is CASSATSGPYEQYF. CDR3 DNA: TGTGCCAGCAGCGCCACTAGCGGACCCTACGAGCAGTACTTC.